The T cell receptor (beta chain) described here comes from a study of shared clonotypes between healthy human individuals. Whole-study findings and limits: Relative to their counterparts shared across all four donors, non-shared clonotypes exhibited diminished generation probabilities.

CD45RO negativity and positive selection for CCR7 defined naive CD8 cells, a population that excluded terminally differentiated effector memory CD45RA+ cells. V lost 2 bases, J lost 0 bases, and 6 bases stayed unmatched. CDR3 length: 16 residues. Germline CDR1 GTSNPN, CDR2 SVGIG (reference sequence). A single count supports this clone. The antigen remains unidentified. At a deep level, the assay was run. Sorted-subset replicate PCR reactions were performed with around 210 ng DNA, corresponding to 30,000 to 35,000 T cell genomes. Generated by immunoSEQ multiplex PCR, the TCRdb table keeps only in-frame clones and is missing some. The table has around 1.9 million clones, 85% to 95% seen once.

This TCR derives from a man younger than 35 in good health. Some clones in this sample may be carry-over from other donors' samples. This chain connects TRBV30 to TRBJ2-1; 8 nucleotides align to TRBD2. The specimen sequenced was naive CD8+ T cells from PBMCs. CDR3 region: CAWSWAGTSSYNEQFF. CDR3 sequence (DNA): TGTGCCTGGAGTTGGGCCGGGACTAGCTCCTACAATGAGCAGTTCTTC.